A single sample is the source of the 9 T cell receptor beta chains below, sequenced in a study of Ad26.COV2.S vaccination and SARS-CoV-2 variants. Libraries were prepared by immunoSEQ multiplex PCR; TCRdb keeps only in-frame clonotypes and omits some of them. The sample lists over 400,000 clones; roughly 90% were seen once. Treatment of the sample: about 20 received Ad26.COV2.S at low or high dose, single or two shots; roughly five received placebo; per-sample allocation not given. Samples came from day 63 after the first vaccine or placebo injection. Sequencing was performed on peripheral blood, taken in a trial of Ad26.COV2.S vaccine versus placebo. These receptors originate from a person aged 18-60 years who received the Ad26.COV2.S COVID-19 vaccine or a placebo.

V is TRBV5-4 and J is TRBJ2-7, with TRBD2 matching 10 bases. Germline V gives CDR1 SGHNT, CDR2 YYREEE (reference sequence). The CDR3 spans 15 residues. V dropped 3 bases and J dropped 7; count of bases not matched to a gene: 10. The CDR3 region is CASSSAGTSDREQYF. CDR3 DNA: TGTGCCAGCAGCTCCGCCGGGACTAGCGATCGGGAGCAGTACTTC. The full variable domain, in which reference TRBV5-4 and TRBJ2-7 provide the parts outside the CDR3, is ETGVTQSPTHLIKTRGQQVTLRCSSQSGHNTVSWYQQALGQGPQFIFQYYREEENGRGNFPPRFSGLQFPNYSSELNVNALELDDSALYLCASSSAGTSDREQYFGPGTRLTVT.

The CDR3 loop reads CASSFKGTGGRRETQYF. The CDR3 DNA reads TGTGCCAGCAGCTTTAAGGGAACGGGGGGGCGTCGAGAGACCCAGTACTTC. The gene calls are TRBV13 and TRBJ2-5; the match to TRBD2 covers 8 bases. In germline, CDR1 is PRHDT, CDR2 FYEKMQ (reference sequence). Trimming took 3 bases from V and 4 from J; bases not matched to a gene: 13. CDR3 length equals 17 residues.

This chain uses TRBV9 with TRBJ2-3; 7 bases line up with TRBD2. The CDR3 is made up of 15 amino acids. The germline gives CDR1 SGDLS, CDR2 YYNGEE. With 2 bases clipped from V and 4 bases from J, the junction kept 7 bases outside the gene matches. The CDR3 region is CASSVGREGADTQYF. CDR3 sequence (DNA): TGTGCCAGCAGCGTGGGGAGGGAGGGCGCAGATACGCAGTATTTT.

This chain's CDR3 is CASSAGLGARETQYF. DNA of the CDR3: TGTGCCAGCAGCGCCGGATTAGGGGCGCGGGAGACCCAGTACTTC. This sequence joins TRBV7-2 and TRBJ2-5, with TRBD1 as a possible D gene (5 bases). The CDR3 spans 15 residues. The V gene lost 5 bases and the J gene lost 5 bases, with 18 bases spanning the gap. Germline V gene lookup returns CDR1 SGHTA and CDR2 FQGNSA.

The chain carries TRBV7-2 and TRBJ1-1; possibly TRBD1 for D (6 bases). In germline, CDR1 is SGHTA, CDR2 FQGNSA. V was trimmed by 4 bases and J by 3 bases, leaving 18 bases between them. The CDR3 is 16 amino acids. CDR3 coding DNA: TGTGCCAGCAGCTCGCGGTACAGGGTCGGGGACACTGAAGCTTTCTTT. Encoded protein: CASSSRYRVGDTEAFF.

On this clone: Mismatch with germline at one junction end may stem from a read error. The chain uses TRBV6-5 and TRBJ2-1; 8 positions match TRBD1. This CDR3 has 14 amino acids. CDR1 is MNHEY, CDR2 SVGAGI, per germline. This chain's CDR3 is CASNYRDRINEQFF. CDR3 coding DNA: TGTGCCAGCAATTACCGGGACAGGATCAATGAGCAGTTCTTC.

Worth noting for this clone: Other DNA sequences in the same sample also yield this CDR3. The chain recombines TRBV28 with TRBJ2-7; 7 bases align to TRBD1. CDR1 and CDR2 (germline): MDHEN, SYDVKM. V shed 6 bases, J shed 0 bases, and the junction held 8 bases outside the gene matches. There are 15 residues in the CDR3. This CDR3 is CASSPRTGSSYEQYF. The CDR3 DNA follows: TGTGCCAGCAGCCCACGGACAGGCAGCTCCTACGAGCAGTACTTC.

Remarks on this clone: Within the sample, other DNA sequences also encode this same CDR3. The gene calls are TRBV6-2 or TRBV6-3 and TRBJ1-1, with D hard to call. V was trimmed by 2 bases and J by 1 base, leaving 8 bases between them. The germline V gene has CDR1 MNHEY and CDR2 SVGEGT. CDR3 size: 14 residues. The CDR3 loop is CASSYLRQNTEAFF. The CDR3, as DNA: TGTGCCAGCAGTTACCTTCGACAGAACACTGAAGCTTTCTTT.

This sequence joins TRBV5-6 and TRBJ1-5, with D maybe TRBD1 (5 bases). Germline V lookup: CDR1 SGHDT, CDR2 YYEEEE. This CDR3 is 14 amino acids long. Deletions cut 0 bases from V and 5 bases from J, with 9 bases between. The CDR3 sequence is CASSLGGGHQPQHF. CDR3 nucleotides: TGTGCCAGCAGCTTGGGCGGGGGACATCAGCCCCAGCATTTT. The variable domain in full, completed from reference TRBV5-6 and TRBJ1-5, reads DAGVTQSPTHLIKTRGQQVTLRCSPKSGHDTVSWYQQALGQGPQFIFQYYEEEERQRGNFPDRFSGHQFPNYSSELNVNALLLGDSALYLCASSLGGGHQPQHFGDGTRLSIL.